Included here is one T cell receptor beta chain sequence, with context. What it binds is unknown. These data originate in a study of CD4+ T cells in melanoma. Study-level findings and limits: CD8+ T cell, macrophage and B cell function reportedly correlated with neoantigen-specific CD4+ T cells. Diverse differentiation states were reported for melanoma neoantigen-specific CD4+ T cells.

The method was immunoSEQ multiplex PCR; TCRdb's version includes in-frame clones alone and lacks a portion of them. The sample holds 9,900 or so clones, approximately 61% seen once. Sequencing was carried out using cells from a culture (not recorded whether cultured in vitro). This clonotype originated in a human donor with melanoma.

The CDR3 loop is CASARDRHSNQPQHF. CDR3 sequence (DNA): TGTGCCAGCGCCCGGGACCGACATAGCAATCAGCCCCAGCATTTT. The chain joins TRBV2 to TRBJ1-5; tentatively, D is TRBD1 (5 bases). The CDR3 is 15 residues long. With 8 bases removed from V and 0 bases from J, the gap between germline ends came to 14 bases. CDR1 and CDR2 from the germline V gene are SNHLY and FYNNEI.